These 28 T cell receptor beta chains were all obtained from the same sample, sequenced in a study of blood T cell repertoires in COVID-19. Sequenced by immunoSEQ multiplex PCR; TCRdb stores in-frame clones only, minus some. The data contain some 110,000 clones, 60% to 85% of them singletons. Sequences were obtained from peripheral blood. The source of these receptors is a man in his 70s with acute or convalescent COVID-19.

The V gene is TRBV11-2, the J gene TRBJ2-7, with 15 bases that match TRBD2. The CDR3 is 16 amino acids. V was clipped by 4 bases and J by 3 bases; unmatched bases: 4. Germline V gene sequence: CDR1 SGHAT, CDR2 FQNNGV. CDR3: CASSWGLAGGFYEQYF. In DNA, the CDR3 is TGTGCCAGCAGCTGGGGACTAGCGGGAGGATTCTACGAGCAGTACTTC.

The CDR3 loop is CASSRGQGTPLNTEAFF. DNA for the CDR3: TGTGCCAGCAGTCGGGGACAGGGTACCCCATTGAACACTGAAGCTTTCTTT. The V and J genes are TRBV6-6 and TRBJ1-1, with TRBD1 matching 9 bases. CDR3 length: 17 residues. V shed 5 bases, J shed 0 bases, and the junction held 10 bases outside the gene matches. Germline CDR1 reads MNHNY; CDR2 reads SVGAGI (reference sequence).

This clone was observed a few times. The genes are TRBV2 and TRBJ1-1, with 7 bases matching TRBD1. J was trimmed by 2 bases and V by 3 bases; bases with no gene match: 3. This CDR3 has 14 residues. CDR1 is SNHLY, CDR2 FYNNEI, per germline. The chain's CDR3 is CASSEEGANTEAFF. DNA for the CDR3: TGTGCCAGCAGTGAGGAGGGGGCCAACACTGAAGCTTTCTTT. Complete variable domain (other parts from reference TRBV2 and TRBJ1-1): EPEVTQTPSHQVTQMGQEVILRCVPISNHLYFYWYRQILGQKVEFLVSFYNNEISEKSEIFDDQFSVERPDGSNFTLKIRSTKLEDSAMYFCASSEEGANTEAFFGQGTRLTVV.

The DNA of the CDR3 is TGCAGTGCTAACGGACAGGGAGAAGCTTTCTTT. Translating it yields CSANGQGEAFF. The V call is TRBV20-1, the J call TRBJ1-1; 8 positions match TRBD1. V trimming: 4 bases; J trimming: 8 bases; junction bases outside the gene matches: 3. Per germline, CDR1 DFQATT and CDR2 SNEGSKA (reference sequence). CDR3 length: 11 amino acids.

The CDR3 sequence is CASSLDRGRNYGYTF. The DNA for the CDR3 is TGCGCCAGCAGCTTAGACAGGGGGCGCAACTATGGCTACACCTTC. The chain combines TRBV5-1 with TRBJ1-2, with 10 bases matching TRBD1. The ends lost 2 bases at V and 2 bases at J; junction bases unmatched: 3. CDR1 and CDR2 from the germline V gene are SGHRS and YFSETQ. The CDR3 extends over 15 amino acids.

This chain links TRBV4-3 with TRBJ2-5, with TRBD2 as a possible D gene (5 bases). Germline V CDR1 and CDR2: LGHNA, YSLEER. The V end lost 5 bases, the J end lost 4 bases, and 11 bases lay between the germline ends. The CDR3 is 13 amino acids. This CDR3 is CASSFVGGETQYF. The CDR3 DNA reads TGCGCCAGCAGCTTCGTAGGAGGAGAGACCCAGTACTTC.

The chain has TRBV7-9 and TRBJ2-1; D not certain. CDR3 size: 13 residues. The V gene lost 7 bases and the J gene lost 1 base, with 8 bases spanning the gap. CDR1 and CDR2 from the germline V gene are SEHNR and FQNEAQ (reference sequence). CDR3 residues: CASTSGSYNEQFF. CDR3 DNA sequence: TGTGCCAGCACCTCCGGGTCCTACAATGAGCAGTTCTTC.

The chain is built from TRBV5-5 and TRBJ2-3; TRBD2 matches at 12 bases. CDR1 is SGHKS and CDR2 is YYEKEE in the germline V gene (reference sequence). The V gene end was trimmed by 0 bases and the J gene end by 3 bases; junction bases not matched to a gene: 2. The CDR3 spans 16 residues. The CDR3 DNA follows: TGTGCCAGCAGCTTGGCTCTAGCGGGGGGGACAGATACGCAGTATTTT. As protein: CASSLALAGGTDTQYF.

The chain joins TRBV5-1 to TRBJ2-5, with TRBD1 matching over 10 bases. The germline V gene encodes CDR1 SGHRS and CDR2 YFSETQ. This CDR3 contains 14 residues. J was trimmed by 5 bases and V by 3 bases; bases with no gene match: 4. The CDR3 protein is CASSSGQGVETQYF. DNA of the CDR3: TGCGCCAGCAGCTCCGGACAGGGGGTGGAGACCCAGTACTTC.

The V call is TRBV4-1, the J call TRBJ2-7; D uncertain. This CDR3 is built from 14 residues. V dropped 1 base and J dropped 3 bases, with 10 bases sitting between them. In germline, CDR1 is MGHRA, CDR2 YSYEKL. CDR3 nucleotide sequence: TGCGCCAGCAGCCAAGTTACAGCCAGCTACGAGCAGTACTTC. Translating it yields CASSQVTASYEQYF.

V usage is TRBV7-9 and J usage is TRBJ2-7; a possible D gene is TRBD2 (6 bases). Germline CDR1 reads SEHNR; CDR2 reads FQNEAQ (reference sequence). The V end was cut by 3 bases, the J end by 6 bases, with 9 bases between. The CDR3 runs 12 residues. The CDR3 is CASSLAGPEQYF. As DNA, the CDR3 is TGTGCCAGCAGCTTGGCGGGACCCGAGCAGTACTTC.

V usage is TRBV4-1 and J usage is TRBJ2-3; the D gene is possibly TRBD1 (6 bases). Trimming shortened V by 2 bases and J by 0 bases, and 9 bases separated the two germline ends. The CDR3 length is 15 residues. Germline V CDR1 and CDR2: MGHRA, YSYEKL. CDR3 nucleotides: TGCGCCAGCAGCCAAACAGGGCTTAGCACAGATACGCAGTATTTT. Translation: CASSQTGLSTDTQYF.

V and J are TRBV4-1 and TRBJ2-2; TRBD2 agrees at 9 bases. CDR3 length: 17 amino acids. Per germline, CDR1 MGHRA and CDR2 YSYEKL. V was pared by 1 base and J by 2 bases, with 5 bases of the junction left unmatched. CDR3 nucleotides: TGCGCCAGCAGCCAAGGGGCTAGCGGGACCAACACCGGGGAGCTGTTTTTT. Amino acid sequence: CASSQGASGTNTGELFF.

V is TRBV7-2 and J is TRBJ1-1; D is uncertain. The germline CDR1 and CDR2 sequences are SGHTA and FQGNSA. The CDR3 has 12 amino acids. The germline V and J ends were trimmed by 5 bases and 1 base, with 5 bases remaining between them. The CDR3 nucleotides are TGTGCCAGCAGCCCTTCGAACACTGAAGCTTTCTTT. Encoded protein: CASSPSNTEAFF.

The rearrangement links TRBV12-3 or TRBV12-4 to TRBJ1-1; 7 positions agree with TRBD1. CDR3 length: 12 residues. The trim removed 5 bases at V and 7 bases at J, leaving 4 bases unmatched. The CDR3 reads CASSPQGSEAFF. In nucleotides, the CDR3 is TGTGCCAGCAGTCCACAGGGGAGTGAAGCTTTCTTT.

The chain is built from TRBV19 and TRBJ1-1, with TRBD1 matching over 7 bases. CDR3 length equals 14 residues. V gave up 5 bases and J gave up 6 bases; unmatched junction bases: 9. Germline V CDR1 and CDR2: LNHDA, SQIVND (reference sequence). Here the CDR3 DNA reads TGTGCCAGTAGTGCCCGAAGACAGGGCGCTGAAGCTTTCTTT. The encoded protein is CASSARRQGAEAFF.

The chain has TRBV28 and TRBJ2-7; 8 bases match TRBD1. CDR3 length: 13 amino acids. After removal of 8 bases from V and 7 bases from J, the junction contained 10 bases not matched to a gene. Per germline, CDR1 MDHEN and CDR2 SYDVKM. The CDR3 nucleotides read TGTGCCAGCGGGGGGACAGGCCCTAGGGAGCAGTACTTC. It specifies CASGGTGPREQYF.

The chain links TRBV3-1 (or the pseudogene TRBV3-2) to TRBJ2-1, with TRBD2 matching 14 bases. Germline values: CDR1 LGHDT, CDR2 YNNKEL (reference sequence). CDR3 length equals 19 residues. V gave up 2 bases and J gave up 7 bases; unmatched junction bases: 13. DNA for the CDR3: TGTGCCAGCAGCCAAAGACCTCCGGGACTAGCGGGAGTATGGAATGAGCAGTTCTTC. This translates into CASSQRPPGLAGVWNEQFF.

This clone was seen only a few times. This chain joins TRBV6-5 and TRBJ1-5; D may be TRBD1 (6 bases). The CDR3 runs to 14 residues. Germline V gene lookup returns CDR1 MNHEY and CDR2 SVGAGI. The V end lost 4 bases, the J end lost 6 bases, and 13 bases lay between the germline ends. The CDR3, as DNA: TGTGCCAGCAGTTTTAACAGGGCTAGTCAGCCCCAGCATTTT. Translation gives CASSFNRASQPQHF.

This CDR3 is CASSRTGASGSYEQYF. CDR3 coding DNA: TGTGCCAGCAGCCGAACCGGGGCTAGCGGGTCCTACGAGCAGTACTTC. The chain is built from TRBV7-8 and TRBJ2-7; the match to TRBD2 covers 8 bases. Germline CDR1 SGHVS, CDR2 FQNEAQ. The CDR3 sequence is 16 residues long. J was trimmed by 1 base and V by 5 bases; bases with no gene match: 10. The entire variable domain, with the rest obtained from reference TRBV7-8 and TRBJ2-7, is as follows: GAGVSQSPRYKVAKRGQDVALRCDPISGHVSLFWYQQALGQGPEFLTYFQNEAQLDKSGLPSDRFFAERPEGSVSTLKIQRTQQEDSAVYLCASSRTGASGSYEQYFGPGTRLTVT.

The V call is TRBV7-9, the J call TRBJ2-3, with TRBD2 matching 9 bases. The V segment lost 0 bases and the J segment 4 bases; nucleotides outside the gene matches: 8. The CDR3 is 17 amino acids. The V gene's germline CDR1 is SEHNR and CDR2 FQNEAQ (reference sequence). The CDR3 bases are TGTGCCAGCAGCTTAGCTCTTAGCGGGGGCCCCCCAGATACGCAGTATTTT. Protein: CASSLALSGGPPDTQYF.

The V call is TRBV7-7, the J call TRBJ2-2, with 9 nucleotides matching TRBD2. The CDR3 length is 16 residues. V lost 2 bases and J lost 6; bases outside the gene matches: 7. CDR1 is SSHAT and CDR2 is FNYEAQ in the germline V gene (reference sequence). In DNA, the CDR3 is TGTGCCAGCAGCTTACGGCCGGGACTAGCAGCCGGGGAGCTGTTTTTT. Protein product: CASSLRPGLAAGELFF.

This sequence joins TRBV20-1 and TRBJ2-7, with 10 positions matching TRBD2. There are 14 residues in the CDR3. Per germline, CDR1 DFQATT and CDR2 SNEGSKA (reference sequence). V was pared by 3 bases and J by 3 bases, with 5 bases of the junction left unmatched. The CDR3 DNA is TGCAGTGCTAGTGCCCCTAGCGGGAGCTACGAGCAGTACTTC. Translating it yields CSASAPSGSYEQYF.

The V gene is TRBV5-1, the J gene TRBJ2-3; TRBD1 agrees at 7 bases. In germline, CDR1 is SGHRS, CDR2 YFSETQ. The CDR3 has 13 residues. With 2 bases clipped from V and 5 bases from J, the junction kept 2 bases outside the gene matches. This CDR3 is CASSLQGRDTQYF. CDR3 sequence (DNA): TGCGCCAGCAGCTTACAGGGGCGAGATACGCAGTATTTT.

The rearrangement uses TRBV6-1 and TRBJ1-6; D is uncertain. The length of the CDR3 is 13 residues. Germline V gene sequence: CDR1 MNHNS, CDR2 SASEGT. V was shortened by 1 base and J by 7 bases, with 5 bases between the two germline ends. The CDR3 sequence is CASSEVPNSPLHF. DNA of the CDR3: TGTGCCAGCAGTGAAGTCCCGAATTCACCCCTCCACTTT.

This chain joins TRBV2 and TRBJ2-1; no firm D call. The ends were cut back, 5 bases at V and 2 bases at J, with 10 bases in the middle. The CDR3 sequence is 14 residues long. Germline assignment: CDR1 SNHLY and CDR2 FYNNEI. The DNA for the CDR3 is TGTGCCAGCAGTCGAGTGGTTACCTACAATGAGCAGTTCTTC. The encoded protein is CASSRVVTYNEQFF.

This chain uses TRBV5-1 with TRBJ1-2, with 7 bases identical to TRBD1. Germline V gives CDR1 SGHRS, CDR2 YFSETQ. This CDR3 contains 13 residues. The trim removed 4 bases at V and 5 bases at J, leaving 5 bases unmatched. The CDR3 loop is CASSPSGQYGYTF. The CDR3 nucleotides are TGCGCCAGCAGCCCATCGGGACAGTATGGCTACACCTTC.

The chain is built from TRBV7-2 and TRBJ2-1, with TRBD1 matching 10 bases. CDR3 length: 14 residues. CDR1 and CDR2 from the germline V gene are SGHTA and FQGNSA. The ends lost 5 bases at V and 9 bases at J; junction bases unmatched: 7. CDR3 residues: CASSPRQGAGEQFF. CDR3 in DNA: TGTGCCAGCAGCCCTAGACAGGGGGCCGGTGAGCAGTTCTTC.